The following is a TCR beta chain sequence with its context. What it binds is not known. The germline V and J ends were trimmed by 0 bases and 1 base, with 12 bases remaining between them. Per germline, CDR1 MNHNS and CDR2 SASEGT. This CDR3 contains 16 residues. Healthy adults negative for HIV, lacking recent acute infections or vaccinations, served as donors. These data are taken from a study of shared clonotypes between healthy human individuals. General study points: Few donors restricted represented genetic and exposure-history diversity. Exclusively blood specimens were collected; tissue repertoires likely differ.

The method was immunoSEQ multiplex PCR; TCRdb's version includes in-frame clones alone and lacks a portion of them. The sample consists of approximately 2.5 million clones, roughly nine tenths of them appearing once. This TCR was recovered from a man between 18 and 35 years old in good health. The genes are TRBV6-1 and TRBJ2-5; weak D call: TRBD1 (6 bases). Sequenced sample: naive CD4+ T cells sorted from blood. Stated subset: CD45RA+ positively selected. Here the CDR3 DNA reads TGTGCCAGCAGTGAAGCCCGAAGGACAGCCCAAGAGACCCAGTACTTC. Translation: CASSEARRTAQETQYF.